What follows are 7 T cell receptor beta chains derived from one specimen sequenced in a study of T cell responses to AZD1222 COVID-19 vaccine. Clones were sequenced by immunoSEQ multiplex PCR, and TCRdb holds only the in-frame ones, with some missing. The repertoire holds about 70,000 clones, with less than 85% as singletons. The input for sequencing was peripheral blood, taken on day 0 of AZD1222 vaccination. The source of these receptors is an adult in good health.

Turning to this clone: The same CDR3 can be traced to other DNA sequences in this sample. V usage is TRBV11-2 and J usage is TRBJ2-1; D not certain. Trimming left V 5 bases short and J 3 bases short, with 5 bases between. The CDR3 is 12 residues long. CDR1 SGHAT and CDR2 FQNNGV come from the germline V gene. The CDR3 is CASSPSYNEQFF. The CDR3 DNA sequence: TGTGCCAGCAGCCCCAGCTACAATGAGCAGTTCTTC.

The chain links TRBV25-1 to TRBJ2-1, with 9 bases lining up with TRBD2. Germline-derived CDR1 and CDR2 are MGHDK and SYGVNS. The CDR3 is 15 amino acids. Germline trimming cut 8 bases from V and 8 bases from J; bases unmatched to any gene: 13. CDR3 sequence: CASLPAGGGFHEQFF. The CDR3 nucleotides are TGTGCCAGCCTACCGGCGGGAGGGGGCTTCCATGAGCAGTTCTTC. Full variable domain (rest looked up from reference TRBV25-1 and TRBJ2-1): EADIYQTPRYLVIGTGKKITLECSQTMGHDKMYWYQQDPGMELHLIHYSYGVNSTEKGDLSSESTVSRIRTEHFPLTLESARPSHTSQYLCASLPAGGGFHEQFFGPGTRLTVL.

This clone is a singleton in its sample. The chain has TRBV19 and TRBJ1-1, with D perhaps TRBD1 (5 bases). The germline CDR1 and CDR2 sequences are LNHDA and SQIVND (reference sequence). This CDR3 has 12 residues. The germline V and J ends were trimmed by 7 bases and 3 bases, with 9 bases remaining between them. Here the CDR3 reads CASTRRDTEAFF. The CDR3 nucleotides read TGTGCCAGTACCCGCAGGGACACTGAAGCTTTCTTT.

The chain combines TRBV6-5 with TRBJ2-7; TRBD1 matches at 7 bases. CDR3 length: 14 residues. Germline loops: CDR1 MNHEY, CDR2 SVGAGI. V was pared by 2 bases and J by 6 bases, with 7 bases of the junction left unmatched. CDR3 coding DNA: TGTGCCAGCAGTTACGACAGGGAAAAATCCGAGCAGTACTTC. Its translation: CASSYDREKSEQYF.

The DNA of the CDR3 is TGTGCCACCAGTGACCGGACTAGCGGCCAAGAGACCCAGTACTTC. This translates into CATSDRTSGQETQYF. V gene TRBV24-1 combines with J gene TRBJ2-5; 10 bases are shared with TRBD2. The CDR3 is 15 residues long. V was clipped by 4 bases and J by 1 base; unmatched bases: 2. In germline, CDR1 is KGHDR, CDR2 SFDVKD.

This clone was counted a single time. The rearrangement links TRBV5-1 to TRBJ1-4; no definite D call. The V end lost 0 bases, the J end lost 11 bases, and 8 bases lay between the germline ends. CDR3 length equals 12 residues. From germline, CDR1 is SGHRS and CDR2 YFSETQ. The CDR3 bases are TGCGCCAGCAGCTTGGTCCCAGATAAACTGTTTTTT. Translating gives CASSLVPDKLFF. Together with reference TRBV5-1 and TRBJ1-4, the CDR3 gives the full variable domain: KAGVTQTPRYLIKTRGQQVTLSCSPISGHRSVSWYQQTPGQGLQFLFEYFSETQRNKGNFPGRFSGRQFSNSRSEMNVSTLELGDSALYLCASSLVPDKLFFGSGTQLSVL.

The chain is built from TRBV5-1 and TRBJ1-1, with 7 bases that match TRBD1. The V gene's germline CDR1 is SGHRS and CDR2 YFSETQ. This CDR3 is built from 15 residues. The trim removed 3 bases at V and 5 bases at J, leaving 10 bases unmatched. The CDR3 spells CASSSNYRGGTEAFF. The CDR3 DNA reads as TGCGCCAGCAGCTCCAATTACAGGGGAGGGACTGAAGCTTTCTTT.